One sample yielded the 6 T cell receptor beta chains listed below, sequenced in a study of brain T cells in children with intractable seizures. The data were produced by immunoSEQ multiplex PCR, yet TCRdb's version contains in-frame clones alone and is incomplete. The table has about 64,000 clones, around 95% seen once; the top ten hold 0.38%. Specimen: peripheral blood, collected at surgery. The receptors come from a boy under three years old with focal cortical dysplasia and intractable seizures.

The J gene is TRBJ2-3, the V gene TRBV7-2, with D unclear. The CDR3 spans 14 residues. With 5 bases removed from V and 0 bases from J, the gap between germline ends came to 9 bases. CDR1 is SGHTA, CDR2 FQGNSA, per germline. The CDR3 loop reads CASSAPPSTDTQYF. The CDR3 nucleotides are TGTGCCAGCAGCGCTCCGCCTAGCACAGATACGCAGTATTTT.

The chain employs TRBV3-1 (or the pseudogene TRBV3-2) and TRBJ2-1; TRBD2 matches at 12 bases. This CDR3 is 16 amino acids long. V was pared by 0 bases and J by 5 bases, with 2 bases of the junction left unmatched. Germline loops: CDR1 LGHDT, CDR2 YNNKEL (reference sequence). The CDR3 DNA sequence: TGTGCCAGCAGCCAAGATCTAGCGGGGGGGCACAATGAGCAGTTCTTC. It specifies CASSQDLAGGHNEQFF.

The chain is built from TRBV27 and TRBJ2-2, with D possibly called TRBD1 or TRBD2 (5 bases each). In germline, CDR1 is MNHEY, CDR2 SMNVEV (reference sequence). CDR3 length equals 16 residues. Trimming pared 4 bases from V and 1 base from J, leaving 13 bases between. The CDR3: CASSSIGTGNTGELFF. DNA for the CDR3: TGTGCCAGCAGTTCCATAGGGACGGGGAACACCGGGGAGCTGTTTTTT.

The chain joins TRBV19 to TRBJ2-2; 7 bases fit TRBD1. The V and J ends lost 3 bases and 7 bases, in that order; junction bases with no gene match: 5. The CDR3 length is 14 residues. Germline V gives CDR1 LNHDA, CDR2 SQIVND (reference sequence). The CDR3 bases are TGTGCCAGTAGTATGACAGGGCTTGGCGGGGAGCTGTTTTTT. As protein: CASSMTGLGGELFF. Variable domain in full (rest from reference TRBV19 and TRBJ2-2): DGGITQSPKYLFRKEGQNVTLSCEQNLNHDAMYWYRQDPGQGLRLIYYSQIVNDFQKGDIAEGYSVSREKKESFPLTVTSAQKNPTAFYLCASSMTGLGGELFFGEGSRLTVL.

The CDR3 loop is CASSIGAGVGLLDEQFF. The CDR3 DNA is TGTGCCAGTAGTATAGGGGCAGGGGTGGGCCTATTGGATGAGCAGTTCTTC. The rearrangement uses TRBV19 and TRBJ2-1, with a weak D call TRBD1 (6 bases). CDR3 length: 17 amino acids. The V and J ends lost 1 base and 8 bases respectively, with 21 bases between them. Germline-derived CDR1 and CDR2 are LNHDA and SQIVND (reference sequence).

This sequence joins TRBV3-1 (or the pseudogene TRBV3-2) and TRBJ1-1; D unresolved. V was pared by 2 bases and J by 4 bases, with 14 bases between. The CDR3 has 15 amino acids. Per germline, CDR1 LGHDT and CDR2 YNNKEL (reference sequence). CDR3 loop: CASSQIGKGGTEAFF. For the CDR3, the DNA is TGTGCCAGCAGCCAAATAGGGAAGGGCGGCACTGAAGCTTTCTTT.